Included here is one T cell receptor (beta chain) sequence, with context. The target antigen is unknown. This specimen comes from a study of T cell responses to AZD1222 COVID-19 vaccine. General study results and limits: Most donors were white British and more were female, and clonal diversity was possibly underestimated.

The CDR3 is 15 residues long. V was clipped by 6 bases and J by 8 bases, with 20 bases between them. Per germline, CDR1 SGHVS and CDR2 FNYEAQ. Measured with immunoSEQ multiplex PCR; TCRdb has only the in-frame clones, and not every one. The sample has about 100,000 clones; about 86% are singletons. The rearrangement links TRBV7-6 to TRBJ2-1; no reliable D call. This TCR was recovered from an adult in good health. The starting material was peripheral blood, obtained on day 0 of AZD1222 vaccination. The chain's CDR3 is CASSPKGPRRDEQFF. Here the CDR3 DNA reads TGTGCCAGCAGTCCGAAAGGACCCAGGAGAGATGAGCAGTTCTTC.